This T cell receptor beta chain stems from a study of control samples from healthy donors and cancer patients. Produced via immunoSEQ multiplex PCR; TCRdb's table is partial and in-frame only. Seen here are 150,000 to 180,000 clones, roughly 94% observed once, and the top ten hold about 5.6%. Trimming removed 10 bases at V and 6 bases at J, with 18 bases between. Germline V gives CDR1 LNHDA, CDR2 SQIVND (reference sequence). This CDR3 has 14 residues. The clonotype comes from a man aged 35-49 years in good health. The chain recombines TRBV19 with TRBJ2-2; D is possibly TRBD1 (6 bases). The sample was blood. The CDR3 region is CATQQGRGAGELFF. CDR3 DNA: TGTGCCACCCAACAGGGAAGAGGGGCCGGGGAGCTGTTTTTT.